This T cell receptor beta chain comes out of a study of blood T cell repertoires in COVID-19. At the level of the study: Samples of COVID-19 (acute and convalescent) were obtained from the United States, Italy and Spain.

Per germline, CDR1 MDHEN and CDR2 SYDVKM. The ends were cut back, 3 bases at V and 7 bases at J, with 15 bases in the middle. The CDR3 runs to 14 residues. Profiled with immunoSEQ multiplex PCR; TCRdb holds only in-frame clones, not every one. The sample contains around 100,000 clones, about 87% of which appear only once. The sequencing input was peripheral blood. The receptor was derived from a human donor in a cohort sampled during active or convalescent COVID-19. The chain carries TRBV28 and TRBJ1-2; a weak D match, TRBD1 (5 bases). CDR3 in amino acids: CASSFLGEGSGYTF. The DNA for the CDR3 is TGTGCCAGCAGTTTCTTGGGGGAGGGAAGTGGCTACACCTTC.